The 10 T cell receptor beta chains reported below all come from one sample, sequenced in a study of technical replicates of blood from a few donors (dated by TCRdb to the late 2010s). The library came from the immunoSEQ multiplex PCR assay. TCRdb took over this immuneACCESS table, retaining in-frame rearrangements with V and J assigned. Such tables are incomplete; in checked studies, under half of the missing clones stem from an unresolved V gene, and the remainder is unexplained. This sample has about 80,000 clones in its table, and around nine tenths of those were observed once. Of the sample, under 0.5% falls within the top ten clones. Sequenced input: T cells isolated from PBMCs. The receptor source for this set is a human donor in good health.

The V and J genes are TRBV6-5 and TRBJ2-7; D remains ambiguous. The length of the CDR3 is 15 residues. Germline lookup yields CDR1 MNHEY and CDR2 SVGAGI. V lost 3 bases and J lost 0, with 12 bases in between. CDR3 in amino acids: CASSYHFRSSYEQYF. The CDR3 DNA is TGTGCCAGCAGTTATCACTTTAGGAGCTCCTACGAGCAGTACTTC.

The chain combines TRBV11-3 with TRBJ2-5; 11 positions match TRBD1. Germline loops: CDR1 SGHNT, CDR2 YENEEA. J lost 3 bases, V lost 0 bases, and 3 bases had no gene match. The CDR3 contains 16 residues. Here the CDR3 DNA reads TGTGCCAGCAGCTTAGATCCGGGACAGGGGGAAGAGACCCAGTACTTC. It encodes CASSLDPGQGEETQYF. The full variable domain, with the rest looked up from reference TRBV11-3 and TRBJ2-5, is EAGVVQSPRYKIIEKKQPVAFWCNPISGHNTLYWYLQNLGQGPELLIRYENEEAVDDSQLPKDRFSAERLKGVDSTLKIQPAELGDSAVYLCASSLDPGQGEETQYFGPGTRLLVL.

The chain has TRBV7-3 and TRBJ2-2; D may be TRBD1 (5 bases). This CDR3 spans 14 amino acids. CDR1 and CDR2 (germline): SGHTA, FQGTGA. V lost 7 bases and J 2 bases, leaving 11 bases between the germline ends. In DNA, the CDR3 is TGTGCCAGCAAGAAGGACACAAACACCGGGGAGCTGTTTTTT. This encodes CASKKDTNTGELFF.

The rearrangement links TRBV27 to TRBJ2-1; 8 bases are shared with TRBD2. Germline lookup yields CDR1 MNHEY and CDR2 SMNVEV (reference sequence). The CDR3 covers 15 residues. J lost 9 bases, V lost 3 bases, and 10 bases had no gene match. CDR3 region: CASSFPRAGGSEQFF. Written as DNA, the CDR3 is TGTGCCAGCAGTTTCCCCCGGGCGGGAGGTTCTGAGCAGTTCTTC.

V and J are TRBV11-3 and TRBJ2-2; D is perhaps TRBD1 (5 bases). Germline V gene data show CDR1 as SGHNT and CDR2 as YENEEA. This CDR3 spans 15 amino acids. V was shortened by 5 bases and J by 5 bases, with 15 bases between the two germline ends. CDR3: CASSLTRTRTGELFF. Here the CDR3 DNA reads TGTGCCAGCAGCCTGACTCGGACAAGGACCGGGGAGCTGTTTTTT.

The CDR3 coding sequence is TGTGCCAGCAGTATCCTAGCGGGAGGTATTAATGAGCAGTTCTTC. It yields the protein CASSILAGGINEQFF. The chain employs TRBV25-1 and TRBJ2-1; 11 nucleotides align to TRBD2. The J segment lost 7 bases and the V segment lost 5 bases, leaving 7 bases of the junction unmatched. Germline-derived CDR1 and CDR2 are MGHDK and SYGVNS. The CDR3 extends over 15 amino acids.

The chain has TRBV9 and TRBJ2-3; no firm D call. The germline CDR1 and CDR2 sequences are SGDLS and YYNGEE. V was trimmed by 6 bases and J by 2 bases, leaving 19 bases between them. The CDR3 sequence is 16 residues long. DNA for the CDR3: TGTGCCAGCACCCCTCGAGCTACCTTAATCACAGATACGCAGTATTTT. This translates into CASTPRATLITDTQYF.

CDR3 sequence: CASSLRGDREVETQYF. CDR3 in DNA: TGCGCCAGCAGCCTCCGAGGGGACAGGGAGGTGGAGACCCAGTACTTC. V usage is TRBV5-1 and J usage is TRBJ2-5; 9 nucleotides line up with TRBD1. Germline V gene data show CDR1 as SGHRS and CDR2 as YFSETQ. The V gene end was trimmed by 4 bases and the J gene end by 5 bases; junction bases not matched to a gene: 12. This CDR3 contains 16 residues.

This clone has only one observation. The chain combines TRBV19 with TRBJ1-5, with 9 bases aligning to TRBD1. Germline V CDR1 and CDR2: LNHDA, SQIVND (reference sequence). Germline trimming cut 6 bases from V and 5 bases from J; bases unmatched to any gene: 5. The length of the CDR3 is 14 residues. The DNA of the CDR3 is TGTGCCAGTAGCTTGGGACAGGGTTATCAGCCCCAGCATTTT. It translates to CASSLGQGYQPQHF.

The chain joins TRBV9 to TRBJ2-1; the D gene is possibly TRBD2 (5 bases). The germline V gene encodes CDR1 SGDLS and CDR2 YYNGEE. Trimming left V 5 bases short and J 3 bases short, with 15 bases between. This CDR3 comprises 15 residues. In DNA, the CDR3 is TGTGCCAGCAGTTCCCGGGATCCGGTCTACAATGAGCAGTTCTTC. This gives the protein CASSSRDPVYNEQFF. The whole variable domain, remainder taken from reference TRBV9 and TRBJ2-1, is DSGVTQTPKHLITATGQRVTLRCSPRSGDLSVYWYQQSLDQGLQFLIQYYNGEERAKGNILERFSAQQFPDLHSELNLSSLELGDSALYFCASSSRDPVYNEQFFGPGTRLTVL.